Below, 9 T cell receptor beta chains from the same sample are listed, as sequenced in a study of T cell responses to AZD1222 COVID-19 vaccine. Some clones are missing from TCRdb's copy, which holds only in-frame ones; the method was immunoSEQ multiplex PCR. The table records 140,000 or so clones, about 90% of them present only once. This sample comprised peripheral blood, obtained 28 days after the second dose of the MenACWY control vaccine. These receptor sequences come from an adult who received the MenACWY meningococcal vaccine as a control.

This clone was observed once. The chain is built from TRBV19 and TRBJ1-1; no reliable D call. Germline CDR1 is LNHDA and CDR2 is SQIVND (reference sequence). CDR3 length: 13 residues. Between the trimmed V and J ends, which lost 4 bases and 5 bases, there was a span of 11 bases. The DNA of the CDR3 is TGTGCCAGTAGTACCCAAGTCCTTACTGAAGCTTTCTTT. Encoded protein: CASSTQVLTEAFF. Complete variable domain (other parts from reference TRBV19 and TRBJ1-1): DGGITQSPKYLFRKEGQNVTLSCEQNLNHDAMYWYRQDPGQGLRLIYYSQIVNDFQKGDIAEGYSVSREKKESFPLTVTSAQKNPTAFYLCASSTQVLTEAFFGQGTRLTVV.

This clone came up a few times. The V call is TRBV6-5, the J call TRBJ1-1; a weak D match, TRBD1 (5 bases). The CDR3 covers 11 residues. The V end was cut by 7 bases, the J end by 10 bases, with 13 bases between. Germline assignment: CDR1 MNHEY and CDR2 SVGAGI. Here the CDR3 reads CASKGERLAFF. In DNA, the CDR3 is TGTGCCAGCAAAGGGGAGCGGCTAGCTTTCTTT.

This chain connects TRBV5-1 to TRBJ1-1; 9 positions match TRBD1. V dropped 1 base and J dropped 1; count of bases not matched to a gene: 11. The CDR3 length is 18 residues. The germline CDR1 and CDR2 sequences are SGHRS and YFSETQ. The CDR3 DNA sequence: TGCGCCAGCAGCTTGACGGACAGGGGATTACTGGCGAACACTGAAGCTTTCTTT. It codes for CASSLTDRGLLANTEAFF.

The chain combines TRBV4-1 with TRBJ2-7; D is unclear. Germline V gene data show CDR1 as MGHRA and CDR2 as YSYEKL. The CDR3 is made up of 14 amino acids. V shed 4 bases and J shed 0 bases, with 10 bases lying between them. For the CDR3, the DNA is TGCGCCAGCAGCCTTGACCCGAACTCCTACGAGCAGTACTTC. It yields the protein CASSLDPNSYEQYF.

Points on this clone: Other DNA sequences in this sample translate to the same CDR3. V gene TRBV5-6 combines with J gene TRBJ1-1; 8 bases agree with TRBD1. Trimming took 0 bases from V and 0 from J; bases not matched to a gene: 1. From germline, CDR1 is SGHDT and CDR2 YYEEEE. This CDR3 has 15 residues. In DNA form, the CDR3 reads TGTGCCAGCAGCTTGGGACAGGGGATGAACACTGAAGCTTTCTTT. It specifies CASSLGQGMNTEAFF.

The chain is built from TRBV28 and TRBJ2-1; no reliable D call. The CDR3 totals 15 residues. Trimming left V 4 bases short and J 3 bases short, with 13 bases between. Germline V lookup: CDR1 MDHEN, CDR2 SYDVKM. Here the CDR3 reads CASSSSGVSYNEQFF. The CDR3 DNA reads as TGTGCCAGCAGTTCCTCTGGGGTAAGCTACAATGAGCAGTTCTTC. The full variable domain, with the rest looked up from reference TRBV28 and TRBJ2-1, is DVKVTQSSRYLVKRTGEKVFLECVQDMDHENMFWYRQDPGLGLRLIYFSYDVKMKEKGDIPEGYSVSREKKERFSLILESASTNQTSMYLCASSSSGVSYNEQFFGPGTRLTVL.

The chain links TRBV7-9 to TRBJ1-6; D possibly corresponds to TRBD1 (5 bases). CDR3 length: 15 amino acids. The V gene's germline CDR1 is SEHNR and CDR2 FQNEAQ (reference sequence). Trimming cost V 1 base and J 8 bases, with 12 bases left between them. The CDR3 reads CASSLGQPDHSPLHF. In DNA form, the CDR3 reads TGTGCCAGCAGCTTAGGACAGCCCGATCATTCACCCCTCCACTTT.

Concerning this clone: At one end, the junction sequence differs from germline, possibly due to a read error. V and J are TRBV2 and TRBJ2-4, with 8 bases identical to TRBD2. Germline V gene data show CDR1 as SNHLY and CDR2 as FYNNEI. The CDR3 has 12 amino acids. CDR3 loop: CASSEVAGGRLF. The CDR3 region has the DNA TGTGCCAGCAGTGAAGTGGCGGGGGGCCGGTTATTC.

The chain has TRBV28 and TRBJ1-2; D gene uncertain. Germline V gene data show CDR1 as MDHEN and CDR2 as SYDVKM. This CDR3 is built from 12 residues. Trimming stripped 2 bases from V and 7 bases from J, with 8 bases between. Here the CDR3 DNA reads TGTGCCAGCAGTTTACGAGGTTCTGGCTACACCTTC. As protein: CASSLRGSGYTF.